This T cell receptor beta chain was sequenced in a study of OX40 agonist ivuxolimab in advanced cancers. In its sample, this clone ranks as medium-sized (0.01 to 0.1%). Repertoires were generated with immunoSEQ multiplex PCR, while TCRdb's copy carries only in-frame clones and drops some. The table has about 13,000 clones, around 70% seen once. Germline V gene sequence: CDR1 MNHEY, CDR2 SMNVEV (reference sequence). The CDR3 length is 13 residues. Between the trimmed V and J ends, which lost 3 bases and 4 bases, there was a span of 7 bases. V gene TRBV27 combines with J gene TRBJ2-4; the D gene is possibly TRBD1 (5 bases). This sequence originates from an adult with an advanced solid tumor such as melanoma, head and neck, liver or kidney cancer. This sample comprised CD4+ or CD8+ T cells sorted from blood, obtained in a trial of the OX40 agonist ivuxolimab. The CDR3 spells CASSLTVKNIQYF. The CDR3 DNA is TGTGCCAGCAGTTTGACAGTGAAAAACATTCAGTACTTC.